Below are 13 T cell receptor beta chains sequenced from a single sample in a study of OX40 agonist ivuxolimab in advanced cancers. Generated by immunoSEQ multiplex PCR, the TCRdb table keeps only in-frame clones and is missing some. The top ten clones hold around 7% of a sample with roughly 80,000 clones, about 82% of them seen once. Sequences were derived from CD4+ or CD8+ T cells sorted from blood, sampled in a trial of the OX40 agonist ivuxolimab. These TCRs come from an adult with an advanced solid tumor such as melanoma, head and neck, liver or kidney cancer.

The chain has TRBV7-8 and TRBJ2-2; D possibly corresponds to TRBD1 (6 bases). Germline-derived CDR1 and CDR2 are SGHVS and FQNEAQ. The CDR3 has 16 residues. The V gene lost 0 bases and the J gene lost 2 bases, with 10 bases spanning the gap. CDR3 DNA sequence: TGTGCCAGCAGCTTAGCCGGGACAACCAACACCGGGGAGCTGTTTTTT. This codes for CASSLAGTTNTGELFF.

This clone is a singleton in its sample. This chain links TRBV10-1 with TRBJ2-3; 7 bases are shared with TRBD1. Unmatched junction bases numbered 3, after V lost 2 bases and J lost 1 base. The V gene's germline CDR1 is WNHNN and CDR2 SYGVQD (reference sequence). This CDR3 contains 15 residues. The CDR3 is CASSEPQGGTDTQYF. DNA of the CDR3: TGCGCCAGCAGTGAGCCTCAGGGGGGCACAGATACGCAGTATTTT.

V usage is TRBV7-9 and J usage is TRBJ1-1; TRBD1 aligns across 7 bases. Per germline, CDR1 SEHNR and CDR2 FQNEAQ (reference sequence). J lost 12 bases, V lost 5 bases, and 6 bases had no gene match. This CDR3 region has 11 residues. DNA of the CDR3: TGTGCCAGCAGCCGAGGGGACAGCACTTTCTTT. Translated: CASSRGDSTFF.

CDR3 amino acids: CASRLGHRNTGELFF. The CDR3 DNA follows: TGTGCCAGCAGATTGGGACATAGAAACACCGGGGAGCTGTTTTTT. V is TRBV7-2 and J is TRBJ2-2, with D perhaps matching TRBD1 (6 bases). V lost 6 bases and J 2 bases, leaving 13 bases between the germline ends. Germline V gene lookup returns CDR1 SGHTA and CDR2 FQGNSA. This CDR3 region has 15 residues.

The V gene is TRBV18, the J gene TRBJ1-3; D might be TRBD1 (5 bases). Germline V gives CDR1 KGHSH, CDR2 LQKENI. V lost 5 bases and J lost 4, with 15 bases in between. The length of the CDR3 is 15 residues. In nucleotides, the CDR3 is TGTGCCAGCTCAGGACAAAAGGGCTCGGGAAACACCATATATTTT. This encodes CASSGQKGSGNTIYF.

The chain has TRBV18 and TRBJ1-1; 9 nucleotides line up with TRBD1. V lost 2 bases and J lost 6; bases outside the gene matches: 4. CDR3 size: 14 residues. Germline V gene data show CDR1 as KGHSH and CDR2 as LQKENI. The CDR3 spells CASSPDTGGPEAFF. In DNA form, the CDR3 reads TGTGCCAGCTCACCAGATACAGGGGGCCCTGAAGCTTTCTTT.

This chain joins TRBV19 and TRBJ2-7; the match to TRBD2 covers 8 bases. CDR1 is LNHDA, CDR2 SQIVND, per germline (reference sequence). This CDR3 comprises 14 residues. The V gene end was trimmed by 7 bases and the J gene end by 3 bases; junction bases not matched to a gene: 8. CDR3 protein: CASIAGLVGYEQYF. In DNA, the CDR3 is TGTGCCAGTATCGCGGGACTAGTGGGCTACGAGCAGTACTTC. Filled out from reference TRBV19 and TRBJ2-7, the complete variable domain reads DGGITQSPKYLFRKEGQNVTLSCEQNLNHDAMYWYRQDPGQGLRLIYYSQIVNDFQKGDIAEGYSVSREKKESFPLTVTSAQKNPTAFYLCASIAGLVGYEQYFGPGTRLTVT.

J is TRBJ1-4 and V is TRBV7-3; D is unresolved. Germline V gene data show CDR1 as SGHTA and CDR2 as FQGTGA. This CDR3 has 15 residues. Trimming pared 5 bases from V and 0 bases from J, leaving 10 bases between. CDR3 in amino acids: CASSPGRTTNEKLFF. CDR3 coding DNA: TGTGCCAGCAGCCCCGGACGGACAACTAATGAAAAACTGTTTTTT.

The V and J genes are TRBV19 and TRBJ2-2; 9 positions match TRBD2. There are 15 residues in the CDR3. Germline CDR1 LNHDA, CDR2 SQIVND (reference sequence). V lost 3 bases, J lost 6 bases, and 5 bases stayed unmatched. CDR3 sequence (DNA): TGTGCCAGTAGTATTATGGCGGGAGGGCCCGGGGAGCTGTTTTTT. Its translation: CASSIMAGGPGELFF.

This clone has only one observation. The chain uses TRBV2 and TRBJ2-1; 8 nucleotides align to TRBD1. Germline lookup yields CDR1 SNHLY and CDR2 FYNNEI. V gave up 6 bases and J gave up 12 bases; unmatched junction bases: 4. The CDR3 is 11 residues long. DNA of the CDR3: TGTGCCAGCAGAGACAGGGGACGGCAGTTCTTC. This sequence encodes CASRDRGRQFF.

This chain links TRBV6-5 with TRBJ1-2; TRBD1 matches at 7 bases. Germline-derived CDR1 and CDR2 are MNHEY and SVGAGI. Trimming cost V 2 bases and J 3 bases; bases outside gene matches: 3. This CDR3 has 14 amino acids. CDR3 coding DNA: TGTGCCAGCAGTTACCGTGGACAGGACTATGGCTACACCTTC. Translation gives CASSYRGQDYGYTF.

This clone is medium-sized by share. The same CDR3 also results from other DNA sequences found in this sample. This chain links TRBV7-9 with TRBJ1-1; D uncertain. This CDR3 has 13 amino acids. The germline V gene encodes CDR1 SEHNR and CDR2 FQNEAQ (reference sequence). Trimming took off 1 base at V and 0 bases at J, with 3 bases between the two ends. DNA for the CDR3: TGTGCCAGCAGCTTAGAGGTGAACACTGAAGCTTTCTTT. This gives the protein CASSLEVNTEAFF.

The chain uses TRBV7-2 and TRBJ1-1; D not resolved. The ends were cut back, 8 bases at V and 1 base at J, with 17 bases in the middle. Germline CDR1 and CDR2: SGHTA and FQGNSA. This CDR3 comprises 15 residues. The CDR3 region is CASCLSWARNTEAFF. CDR3 bases: TGTGCCAGCTGTCTAAGCTGGGCCCGGAACACTGAAGCTTTCTTT.